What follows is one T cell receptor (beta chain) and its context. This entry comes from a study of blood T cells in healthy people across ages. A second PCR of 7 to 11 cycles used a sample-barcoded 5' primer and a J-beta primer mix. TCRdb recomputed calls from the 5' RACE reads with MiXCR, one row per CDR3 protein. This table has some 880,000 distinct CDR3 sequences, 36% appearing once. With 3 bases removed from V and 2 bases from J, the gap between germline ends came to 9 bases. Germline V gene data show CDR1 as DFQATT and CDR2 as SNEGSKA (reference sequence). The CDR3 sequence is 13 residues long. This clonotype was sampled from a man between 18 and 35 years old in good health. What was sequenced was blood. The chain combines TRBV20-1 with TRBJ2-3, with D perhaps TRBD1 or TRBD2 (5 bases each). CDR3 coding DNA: TGCAGTGCTAGCGGGGACCCCACAGATACGCAGTATTTT. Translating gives CSASGDPTDTQYF.